The entry below gives a single T cell receptor beta chain sequence along with its context. Its antigen remains undetermined. No base quality information exists; no much larger clone differs at one position. The CDR3 runs 16 amino acids, cysteine and phenylalanine included. Here the CDR3 DNA is all that survives: 48 bases in frame from base 1. V gives up 2 bases and J gives up 1 base, and the segment between their germline ends measures 13 bases. In the germline V gene, CDR1 corresponds to MNHEY and CDR2 to SVGAGI. The sample originates from a study of shared clonotypes between healthy human individuals (dated by TCRdb to the early 2020s). Turning to the overall study: The cohort included three men and a couple of women between 18 and 49 years of age. To increase sequencing depth and limit assay-specific biases, different laboratories used diverse techniques to prepare libraries and sequence TCR repertoires. Blood TCR repertoires of several healthy adults were deeply sequenced to estimate repertoire size and the extent of clonotype sharing between individuals. For each donor, CD4 naive and CD4 memory were each given three plates, CD8 naive was given two plates, and CD8 memory was given one plate. Per donor, leukapheresis produced somewhere between about 0.85 and 9.5 billion PBMCs.

Using the deep immunoSEQ assay, multiplex PCR amplified TCR CDR3 regions from genomic DNA. Genomic DNA extracted from each cell subset was distributed evenly over all wells of several immunoSEQ 96-well plates, and each plate served as one replicate. For sorted subsets, each replicate PCR was loaded with around 200 ng genomic DNA, equivalent to about 33,000 T cell genomes. The purified libraries were quantified using a Qubit 3.0 fluorometer, sized with a Bioanalyzer 2100, and then quantified again using the KAPA Library Quantification kit. Each immunoSEQ 96-well plate was sequenced on its own single-read 150-cycle Illumina NextSeq 550 flow cell. The original pipeline was this. Because the immunoSEQ output included only junctional sequences and no quality scores, the filtering could not be the same as the filtering used for full-length reads. To assign V/J genes and CDR3, sequences were annotated using PyIR, a Python wrapper for IgBLAST v1.9, with IMGT germline references. Any read was removed if the V/J assignment was weak (E-value above 1e-6), the CDR3 was missing, or the read contained stop codons, out-of-frame junctions, or ambiguous translated residues. V3J clonotypes were defined by identical inferred V gene, J gene, and CDR3 amino acid sequence. To compute the percentage overlap between repertoires, the number of shared unique clonotypes was divided by the size of the smaller repertoire. Three approaches were used to assess repertoire richness: RTK rarefaction, the Chao1 estimator, and Recon v2.1 estimates of unobserved clonotypes. Generation probabilities were computed with OLGA for all TCRbeta clonotypes obtained by the gDNA method from several donors. The clones in this table, taken by TCRdb from immuneACCESS, are in-frame only. Not every clone is retained; where verified, under half of the shortfall comes from an unresolved V gene, and the cause of the rest is unknown. V and J calls plus clone size are reproduced from that table; the DNA served to infer D and trimming. For this sample there are some 790,000 clones; 72% appear just once. The ten biggest clones cover under 2% of the sample.

General study outcomes and caveats: Compared with non-shared clonotypes, the clonotypes found in all four sorted-subset donors had higher generation probabilities. Because the study included only a small number of donors, the genetic and exposure-history diversity represented was limited. When a handful of donors were compared, the shared fraction of clonotypes was around 5% for naive CD4, 3.5% to 4% for naive CD8, about 2.5% for memory CD4, and roughly 0.4% for memory CD8. Naive subsets generally had larger estimated clonotype richness than memory subsets did. Sampling was limited to blood, and TCR repertoires in tissue likely differ from TCR repertoires in blood. Rarefaction of sorted-subset datasets indicated incomplete sequencing despite the large sequencing depth. Pairwise subsampling led to the expectation that sequencing depth would affect the degree of clonotype sharing among donors.

Healthy HIV-negative adults with no recently reported acute infections or vaccinations were included as donors. Only Caucasian adults living in Nashville, Tennessee, USA were represented among the donors. Magnetic negative selection was used to enrich CD4+ T cells, after which naive cells were positively selected on CD45RA and the negative fraction became the memory subset. Blood was obtained by leukapheresis, after which PBMCs were separated by Ficoll-Histopaque density gradient centrifugation and cryopreserved in liquid nitrogen vapor phase. Purity and quantity of every magnetically sorted T cell population were checked by analytical flow cytometry. Each sorted fraction had its genomic DNA isolated and then quantified by UV absorbance on a Nanodrop 2000c.

The receptor chain draws on TRBV6-5 and TRBJ2-3; no D segment can be confidently identified. The TCR was taken from a woman under 40 in good health. The sequencing sample was made of memory CD4+ T cells sorted from blood. This specimen's cell subset or site label, per the study, means: CD45RA-negative fraction. The DNA sequence is given as TGTGCCAGCAGTTACGGTCTGGGGAAAGGCACAGATACGCAGTATTTT. It is translated as CASSYGLGKGTDTQYF.